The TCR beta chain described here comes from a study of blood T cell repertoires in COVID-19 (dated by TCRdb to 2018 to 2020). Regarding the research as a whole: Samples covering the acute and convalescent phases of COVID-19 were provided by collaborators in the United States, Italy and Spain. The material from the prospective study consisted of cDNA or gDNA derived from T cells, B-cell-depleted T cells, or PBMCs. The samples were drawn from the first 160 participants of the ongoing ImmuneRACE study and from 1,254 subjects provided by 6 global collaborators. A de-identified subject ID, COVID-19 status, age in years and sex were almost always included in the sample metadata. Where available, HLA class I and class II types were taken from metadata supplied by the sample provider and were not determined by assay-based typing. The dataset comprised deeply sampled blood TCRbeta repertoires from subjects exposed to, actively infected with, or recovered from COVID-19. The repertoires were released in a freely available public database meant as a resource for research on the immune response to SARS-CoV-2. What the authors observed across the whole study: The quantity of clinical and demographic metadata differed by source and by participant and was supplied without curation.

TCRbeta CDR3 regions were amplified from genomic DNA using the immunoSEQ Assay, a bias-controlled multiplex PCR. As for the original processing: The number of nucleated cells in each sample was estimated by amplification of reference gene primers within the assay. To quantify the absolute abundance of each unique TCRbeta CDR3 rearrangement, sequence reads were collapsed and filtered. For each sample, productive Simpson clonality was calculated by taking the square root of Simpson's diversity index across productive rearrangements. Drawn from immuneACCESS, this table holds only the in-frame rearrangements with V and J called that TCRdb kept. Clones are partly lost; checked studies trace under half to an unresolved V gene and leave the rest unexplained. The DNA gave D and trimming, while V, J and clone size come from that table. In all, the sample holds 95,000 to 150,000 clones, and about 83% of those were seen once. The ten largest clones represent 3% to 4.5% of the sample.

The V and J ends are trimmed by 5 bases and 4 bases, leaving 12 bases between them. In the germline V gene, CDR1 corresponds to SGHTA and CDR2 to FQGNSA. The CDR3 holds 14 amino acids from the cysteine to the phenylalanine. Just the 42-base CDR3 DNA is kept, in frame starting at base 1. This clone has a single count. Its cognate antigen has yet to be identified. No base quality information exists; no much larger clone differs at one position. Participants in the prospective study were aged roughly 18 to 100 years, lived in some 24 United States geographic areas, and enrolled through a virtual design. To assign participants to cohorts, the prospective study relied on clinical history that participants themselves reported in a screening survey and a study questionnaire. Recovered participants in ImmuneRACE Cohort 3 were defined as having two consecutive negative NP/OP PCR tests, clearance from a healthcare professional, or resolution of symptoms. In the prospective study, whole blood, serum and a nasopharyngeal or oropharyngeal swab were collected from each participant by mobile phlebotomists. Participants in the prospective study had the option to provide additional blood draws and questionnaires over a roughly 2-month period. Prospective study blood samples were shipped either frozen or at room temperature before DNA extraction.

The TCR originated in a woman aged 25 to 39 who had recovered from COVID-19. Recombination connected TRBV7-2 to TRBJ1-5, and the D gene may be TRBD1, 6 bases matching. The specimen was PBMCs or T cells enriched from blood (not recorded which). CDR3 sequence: CASSPQGMNQPQHF. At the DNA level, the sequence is TGTGCCAGCAGCCCCCAGGGGATGAATCAGCCCCAGCATTTT. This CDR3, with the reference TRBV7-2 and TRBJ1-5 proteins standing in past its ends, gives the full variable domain GAGVSQSPSNKVTEKGKDVELRCDPISGHTALYWYRQSLGQGLEFLIYFQGNSAPDKSGLPSDRFSAERTGGSVSTLTIQRTQQEDSAVYLCASSPQGMNQPQHFGDGTRLSIL.